This TCR beta chain derives from a study of blood T cell repertoires in COVID-19. The germline V gene encodes CDR1 WNHNN and CDR2 SYGVQD (reference sequence). The V gene end was trimmed by 5 bases and the J gene end by 1 base; junction bases not matched to a gene: 2. This CDR3 is built from 14 residues. Authors' methods: The assay estimated nucleated cells by amplifying reference gene primers. Only in-frame clones appear in the TCRdb table, and some are missing; sequencing was by immunoSEQ multiplex PCR. V and J calls and clone size are given by that table; D and trimming were obtained from the DNA. The profile shows 300,000 to 350,000 clones, around 87% of them singletons. Recruited during active infection, patients (from Seattle) were subsequently followed longitudinally.

The origin of this receptor is a woman aged 50 to 65 with COVID-19, enrolled during active disease. The V and J genes are TRBV10-1 and TRBJ1-1, with 9 nucleotides matching TRBD1. Sample: peripheral blood. CDR3 sequence reads: CASSKGQGNTEAFF. The CDR3, as DNA: TGCGCCAGCAGTAAGGGACAGGGGAACACTGAAGCTTTCTTT.